A selection of T cell receptor beta chains follows, all from one sample in a study of blood T cell repertoires in COVID-19. Here immunoSEQ multiplex PCR was the method, and the copy in TCRdb shows in-frame clones only, minus some. The sample has roughly 350,000 clones, 87% seen once. Input material: peripheral blood. The origin of the receptors is a woman aged 45-60 years with COVID-19, enrolled during active disease. CDR3s include the opening cysteine and the closing phenylalanine or tryptophan. Each record gives: CDR3 protein, CDR3 DNA, V gene, D gene, J gene, clone size. A D gene is named only where the DNA matches it firmly. Only part of the rows carry a size: once, few, many, or a class if the clone is expanded.

CDR3aa: CSGYGGRGMNTEAFF
CDR3nt: TGCAGCGGCTATGGGGGTCGGGGGATGAACACTGAAGCTTTCTTT
v_gene: TRBV29-1
d_gene: NA
j_gene: TRBJ1-1
abundance: NA

CDR3aa: CAIMAASSLQETQYF
CDR3nt: TGTGCCATCATGGCGGCTAGCAGCCTACAAGAGACCCAGTACTTC
v_gene: TRBV10-3
d_gene: NA
j_gene: TRBJ2-5
abundance: NA

CDR3aa: CASRWSGGNEQFF
CDR3nt: TGTGCCAGCAGGTGGTCAGGTGGGAATGAGCAGTTCTTC
v_gene: TRBV6-5
d_gene: NA
j_gene: TRBJ2-1
abundance: NA

CDR3aa: CASSLGSSSNQPQHF
CDR3nt: TGCGCCAGCAGCTTAGGGAGTTCCAGCAATCAGCCCCAGCATTTT
v_gene: TRBV5-1
d_gene: NA
j_gene: TRBJ1-5
abundance: NA

CDR3aa: CASSLVGLAGGYYEQYF
CDR3nt: TGCGCCAGCAGCTTGGTTGGGCTAGCGGGAGGTTACTACGAGCAGTACTTC
v_gene: TRBV5-1
d_gene: TRBD2
j_gene: TRBJ2-7
abundance: NA

CDR3aa: CASGRQGFRETQYF
CDR3nt: TGTGCTTCTGGTAGACAGGGGTTTCGGGAGACCCAGTACTTC
v_gene: TRBV19
d_gene: TRBD1
j_gene: TRBJ2-5
abundance: NA

CDR3aa: CASSSRQGSDSEQYF
CDR3nt: TGTGCCAGCTCATCACGACAGGGTTCCGACTCCGAGCAGTACTTC
v_gene: TRBV18
d_gene: TRBD1
j_gene: TRBJ2-7
abundance: NA

CDR3aa: CASSVRGKANYGYTF
CDR3nt: TGTGCCAGCAGCGTCAGAGGGAAAGCTAACTATGGCTACACCTTC
v_gene: TRBV9
d_gene: NA
j_gene: TRBJ1-2
abundance: NA

CDR3aa: CASSPGIYEQYF
CDR3nt: TGTGCCAGCAGCCCAGGAATTTACGAGCAGTACTTC
v_gene: TRBV7-2
d_gene: NA
j_gene: TRBJ2-7
abundance: NA

CDR3aa: CASSPPGLAGNEQFF
CDR3nt: TGTGCCAGCAGCCCTCCGGGACTAGCGGGCAATGAGCAGTTCTTC
v_gene: TRBV3-1/TRBV3-2
d_gene: TRBD2
j_gene: TRBJ2-1
abundance: NA

CDR3aa: CASSYGGKSYNEQFF
CDR3nt: TGTGCCAGCAGTTACGGCGGGAAGTCCTACAATGAGCAGTTCTTC
v_gene: TRBV6-6
d_gene: NA
j_gene: TRBJ2-1
abundance: NA

CDR3aa: CASRQSVSRGLRQETQYF
CDR3nt: TGTGCCAGCAGACAATCAGTTAGTCGGGGATTGAGGCAAGAGACCCAGTACTTC
v_gene: TRBV3-1/TRBV3-2
d_gene: NA
j_gene: TRBJ2-5
abundance: few

CDR3aa: CASSPDRENSYTF
CDR3nt: TGTGCCAGCTCACCGGACAGGGAAAATAGCTACACCTTC
v_gene: TRBV18
d_gene: TRBD1
j_gene: TRBJ1-2
abundance: NA

CDR3aa: CASREGALVGIEQYF
CDR3nt: TGTGCCAGCAGGGAGGGGGCGCTTGTCGGGATCGAGCAGTACTTC
v_gene: TRBV2
d_gene: NA
j_gene: TRBJ2-7
abundance: NA

CDR3aa: CASSSLQEVWLSRAFF
CDR3nt: TGTGCCAGCAGTTCTCTCCAGGAGGTTTGGTTATCCCGAGCTTTCTTT
v_gene: TRBV27
d_gene: NA
j_gene: TRBJ1-1
abundance: NA

CDR3aa: CASRLEGGARSNQPQHF
CDR3nt: TGTGCAAGTCGCTTAGAAGGGGGGGCGCGAAGCAATCAGCCCCAGCATTTT
v_gene: TRBV12-2
d_gene: NA
j_gene: TRBJ1-5
abundance: NA

CDR3aa: CASSLPVNTEAFF
CDR3nt: TGTGCCAGCAGCTTACCCGTGAACACTGAAGCTTTCTTT
v_gene: TRBV11-2
d_gene: NA
j_gene: TRBJ1-1
abundance: NA

CDR3aa: CATSSEAGARETQYF
CDR3nt: TGTGCCACCAGTTCCGAGGCGGGAGCTCGGGAGACCCAGTACTTC
v_gene: TRBV24-1
d_gene: TRBD2
j_gene: TRBJ2-5
abundance: NA

CDR3aa: CASSRSTGETEAFF
CDR3nt: TGTGCCAGCAGCCGTTCGACAGGGGAAACTGAAGCTTTCTTT
v_gene: TRBV3-1/TRBV3-2
d_gene: TRBD1
j_gene: TRBJ1-1
abundance: NA

CDR3aa: CASSLDAGGSDTQYF
CDR3nt: TGCGCCAGCAGCTTGGACGCAGGGGGATCGGATACGCAGTATTTT
v_gene: TRBV5-1
d_gene: TRBD1
j_gene: TRBJ2-3
abundance: NA

CDR3aa: CASSQDIGGAGPIIDTQYF
CDR3nt: TGCGCCAGCAGCCAAGATATAGGCGGAGCGGGGCCAATCATAGATACGCAGTATTTT
v_gene: TRBV4-3
d_gene: TRBD2
j_gene: TRBJ2-3
abundance: NA

CDR3aa: CASSEDGRDFYNEQFF
CDR3nt: TGTGCCAGCAGCGAAGATGGGAGGGATTTCTACAATGAGCAGTTCTTC
v_gene: TRBV9
d_gene: TRBD2
j_gene: TRBJ2-1
abundance: NA

CDR3aa: CAWSAGTGGSLTHRPQHF
CDR3nt: TGTGCCTGGAGTGCCGGGACAGGGGGTTCCTTGACCCATCGGCCCCAGCATTTT
v_gene: TRBV30
d_gene: TRBD1
j_gene: TRBJ1-5
abundance: NA

CDR3aa: CSVEEGNTIYF
CDR3nt: TGCAGCGTTGAGGAGGGAAACACCATATATTTT
v_gene: TRBV29-1
d_gene: NA
j_gene: TRBJ1-3
abundance: NA

CDR3aa: CARSSRNNEQFF
CDR3nt: TGTGCCAGAAGCTCGAGAAACAATGAGCAGTTCTTC
v_gene: TRBV5-3
d_gene: NA
j_gene: TRBJ2-1
abundance: NA

CDR3aa: CACPTLAGVGDTQYF
CDR3nt: TGTGCCTGTCCGACACTAGCGGGAGTAGGAGATACGCAGTATTTT
v_gene: TRBV30
d_gene: TRBD2
j_gene: TRBJ2-3
abundance: NA

CDR3aa: CASSPRTATNEKLFF
CDR3nt: TGCGCCAGCAGCCCCCGGACAGCAACTAATGAAAAACTGTTTTTT
v_gene: TRBV5-1
d_gene: NA
j_gene: TRBJ1-4
abundance: NA

CDR3aa: CASSYSGLAFF
CDR3nt: TGTGCCAGCAGTTACTCTGGACTAGCGTTCTTC
v_gene: TRBV6-5
d_gene: TRBD2
j_gene: TRBJ2-1
abundance: few

CDR3aa: CASSQVPLTGWAFF
CDR3nt: TGCGCCAGCAGCCAAGTACCCCTCACAGGTTGGGCTTTCTTT
v_gene: TRBV4-1
d_gene: NA
j_gene: TRBJ1-1
abundance: NA

CDR3aa: CASSRDRGLNEKLFF
CDR3nt: TGTGCCAGCAGCCGGGACAGGGGGCTTAATGAAAAACTGTTTTTT
v_gene: TRBV7-9
d_gene: TRBD1
j_gene: TRBJ1-4
abundance: NA

CDR3aa: CATSDSRTGTGYGYTF
CDR3nt: TGTGCCACCAGTGATTCGAGGACAGGCACCGGCTATGGCTACACCTTC
v_gene: TRBV24-1
d_gene: TRBD1
j_gene: TRBJ1-2
abundance: once

CDR3aa: CASTGQVRMNTEAFF
CDR3nt: TGTGCCAGCACCGGACAGGTCCGCATGAACACTGAAGCTTTCTTT
v_gene: TRBV21-1
d_gene: NA
j_gene: TRBJ1-1
abundance: NA

CDR3aa: CATSRDPVAKNIQYF
CDR3nt: TGTGCCACCAGCAGAGACCCCGTAGCCAAAAACATTCAGTACTTC
v_gene: TRBV15
d_gene: NA
j_gene: TRBJ2-4
abundance: NA

CDR3aa: CASSHDRANYGYTF
CDR3nt: TGTGCCAGCTCACACGACAGGGCGAACTATGGCTACACCTTC
v_gene: TRBV18
d_gene: TRBD1
j_gene: TRBJ1-2
abundance: once

CDR3aa: CASSFGGTDTQYF
CDR3nt: TGTGCCAGCAGCTTCGGGGGCACAGATACGCAGTATTTT
v_gene: TRBV7-9
d_gene: NA
j_gene: TRBJ2-3
abundance: NA

CDR3aa: CASSSGQVADTQYF
CDR3nt: TGTGCCAGCAGCTCAGGACAGGTTGCAGATACGCAGTATTTT
v_gene: TRBV5-8
d_gene: TRBD1
j_gene: TRBJ2-3
abundance: NA

CDR3aa: CASSTAGRRLIYNEQFF
CDR3nt: TGTGCCAGCAGTACGGCGGGACGGCGCTTAATCTACAATGAGCAGTTCTTC
v_gene: TRBV7-6
d_gene: NA
j_gene: TRBJ2-1
abundance: NA

CDR3aa: CASSSDRANSYNEQFF
CDR3nt: TGTGCCAGCAGTTCCGACAGGGCTAACTCCTACAATGAGCAGTTCTTC
v_gene: TRBV27
d_gene: TRBD1
j_gene: TRBJ2-1
abundance: NA

CDR3aa: CASSPPGGYAYEQYF
CDR3nt: TGTGCCAGCAGCCCACCGGGGGGGTACGCCTACGAGCAGTACTTC
v_gene: TRBV11-3
d_gene: TRBD2
j_gene: TRBJ2-7
abundance: NA

CDR3aa: CASSIFGTGTGDYGYTF
CDR3nt: TGTGCCAGTAGTATATTTGGGACAGGCACTGGCGACTATGGCTACACCTTC
v_gene: TRBV19
d_gene: TRBD1
j_gene: TRBJ1-2
abundance: NA

CDR3aa: CASRIGLAGNYEQYF
CDR3nt: TGTGCCAGCAGGATCGGACTAGCGGGAAATTACGAGCAGTACTTC
v_gene: TRBV6-6
d_gene: TRBD2
j_gene: TRBJ2-7
abundance: NA

CDR3aa: CASSSPLTSPSTDTQYF
CDR3nt: TGTGCCAGCAGCTCCCCCTTGACTAGTCCCTCTACAGATACGCAGTATTTT
v_gene: TRBV7-2
d_gene: NA
j_gene: TRBJ2-3
abundance: NA

CDR3aa: CASAPGGDTQYF
CDR3nt: TGTGCCAGCGCCCCCGGGGGAGATACGCAGTATTTT
v_gene: TRBV11-2
d_gene: NA
j_gene: TRBJ2-3
abundance: NA

CDR3aa: CASSQDLRSSYNEQFF
CDR3nt: TGCGCCAGCAGCCAAGATCTTCGTAGCTCCTACAATGAGCAGTTCTTC
v_gene: TRBV4-3
d_gene: NA
j_gene: TRBJ2-1
abundance: NA

CDR3aa: CASSPDRARSYEQYF
CDR3nt: TGTGCCAGCAGCCCGGACAGGGCAAGATCCTACGAGCAGTACTTC
v_gene: TRBV28
d_gene: TRBD1
j_gene: TRBJ2-7
abundance: NA

CDR3aa: CASRSNQLAGAEQYF
CDR3nt: TGTGCCAGCAGGAGTAACCAACTAGCGGGAGCCGAGCAGTACTTC
v_gene: TRBV7-9
d_gene: TRBD2
j_gene: TRBJ2-7
abundance: NA

CDR3aa: CASSHLKGSAGGKQETQYF
CDR3nt: TGCGCCAGCAGCCACCTAAAGGGGTCAGCGGGAGGGAAGCAGGAGACCCAGTACTTC
v_gene: TRBV4-3
d_gene: TRBD2
j_gene: TRBJ2-5
abundance: NA

CDR3aa: CASSYKQGNTIYF
CDR3nt: TGTGCCAGCAGCTACAAACAGGGAAACACCATATATTTT
v_gene: TRBV7-8
d_gene: NA
j_gene: TRBJ1-3
abundance: NA

CDR3aa: CAWDKMSGSGNTIYF
CDR3nt: TGTGCCTGGGACAAAATGTCGGGCTCTGGAAACACCATATATTTT
v_gene: TRBV30
d_gene: NA
j_gene: TRBJ1-3
abundance: NA